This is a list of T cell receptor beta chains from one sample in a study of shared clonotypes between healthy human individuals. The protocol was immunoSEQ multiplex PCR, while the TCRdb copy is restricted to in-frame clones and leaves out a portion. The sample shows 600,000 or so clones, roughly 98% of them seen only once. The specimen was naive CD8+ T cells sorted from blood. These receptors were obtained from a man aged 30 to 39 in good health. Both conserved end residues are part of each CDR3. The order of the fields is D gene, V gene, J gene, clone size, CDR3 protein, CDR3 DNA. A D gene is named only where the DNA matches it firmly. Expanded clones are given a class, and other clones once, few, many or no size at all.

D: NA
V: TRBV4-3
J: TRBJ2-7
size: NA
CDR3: CASSQDAGGSYEQYF
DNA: TGCGCCAGCAGCCAAGATGCAGGAGGCTCCTACGAGCAGTACTTC

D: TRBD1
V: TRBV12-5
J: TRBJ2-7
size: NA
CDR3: CATGDRIYEQYF
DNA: TGTGCTACCGGGGACAGAATATACGAGCAGTACTTC

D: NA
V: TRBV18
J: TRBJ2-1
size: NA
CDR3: CASLNSGYNEQFF
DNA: TGTGCCAGCCTGAATAGCGGTTACAATGAGCAGTTCTTC

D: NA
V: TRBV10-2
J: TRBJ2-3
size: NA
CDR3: CASSPRASTDTQYF
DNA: TGCGCCAGCAGTCCCAGGGCTAGCACAGATACGCAGTATTTT

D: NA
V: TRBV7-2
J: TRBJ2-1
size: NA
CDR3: CASSLNGGSYNEQFF
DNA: TGTGCCAGCAGCTTAAACGGGGGCTCCTACAATGAGCAGTTCTTC

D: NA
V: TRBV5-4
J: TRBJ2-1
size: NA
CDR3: CASSQADHNEQFF
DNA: TGTGCCAGCAGCCAGGCTGACCACAATGAGCAGTTCTTC

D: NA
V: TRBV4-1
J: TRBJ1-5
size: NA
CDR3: CASSQERALGNQPQHF
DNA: TGCGCCAGCAGCCAAGAAAGGGCGCTGGGCAATCAGCCCCAGCATTTT

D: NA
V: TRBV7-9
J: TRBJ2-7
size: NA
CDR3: CASSSSPHYEQYF
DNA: TGTGCCAGCAGCTCTTCCCCCCACTACGAGCAGTACTTC

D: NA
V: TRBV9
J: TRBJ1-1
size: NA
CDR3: CASSVTGATEAFF
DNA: TGTGCCAGCAGCGTGACAGGTGCTACTGAAGCTTTCTTT

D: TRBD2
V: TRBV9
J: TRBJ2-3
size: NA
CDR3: CASSEKSGISTDTQYF
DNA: TGTGCCAGCAGCGAGAAGAGCGGGATTAGCACAGATACGCAGTATTTT

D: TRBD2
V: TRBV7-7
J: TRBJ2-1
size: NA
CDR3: CASSLEWGGNNEQFF
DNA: TGTGCCAGCAGCTTAGAGTGGGGGGGAAACAATGAGCAGTTCTTC

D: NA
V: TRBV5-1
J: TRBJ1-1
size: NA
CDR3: CASSFGGYLTEAFF
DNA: TGCGCCAGCAGCTTTGGGGGGTATTTAACTGAAGCTTTCTTT

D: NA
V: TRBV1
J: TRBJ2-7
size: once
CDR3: CTSSQDGLAEAYEQYF
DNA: TGCACCAGCAGCCAAGACGGTTTAGCGGAGGCCTACGAGCAGTACTTC

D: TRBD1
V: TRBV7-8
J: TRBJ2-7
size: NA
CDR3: CASSGRDRGPYEQYF
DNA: TGTGCCAGCAGCGGACGGGACAGGGGGCCCTACGAGCAGTACTTC

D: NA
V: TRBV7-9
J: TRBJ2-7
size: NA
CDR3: CASSPRDRSYEQYF
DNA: TGTGCCAGCAGCCCCCGAGATAGGTCCTACGAGCAGTACTTC

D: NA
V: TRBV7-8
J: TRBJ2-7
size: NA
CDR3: CASSFDSSYEQYF
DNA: TGTGCCAGCAGCTTTGACTCGTCCTACGAGCAGTACTTC

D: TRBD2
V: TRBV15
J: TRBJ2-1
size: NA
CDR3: CATSREGLAGVYEQFF
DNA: TGTGCCACCAGCAGAGAGGGGCTAGCGGGAGTCTATGAGCAGTTCTTC

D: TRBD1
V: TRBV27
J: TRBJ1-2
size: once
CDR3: CASRGPIPGQGLVGYGYTF
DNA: TGTGCCAGCCGTGGTCCGATACCGGGACAGGGGTTAGTAGGCTATGGCTACACCTTC

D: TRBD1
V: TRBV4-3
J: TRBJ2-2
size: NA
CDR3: CASSLHIPGQGLGTGELFF
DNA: TGCGCCAGCAGCCTCCATATCCCGGGACAGGGGCTGGGCACCGGGGAGCTGTTTTTT

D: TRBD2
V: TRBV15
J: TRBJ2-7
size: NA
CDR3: CATSRVAGGPYEQYF
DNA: TGTGCCACCAGCAGAGTAGCGGGAGGGCCTTACGAGCAGTACTTC

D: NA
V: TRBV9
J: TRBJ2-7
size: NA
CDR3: CASSVAQGEQYF
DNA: TGTGCCAGCAGCGTAGCTCAGGGCGAGCAGTACTTC

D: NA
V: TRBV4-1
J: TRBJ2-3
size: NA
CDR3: CASSSLLDNTDTQYF
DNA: TGCGCCAGCAGCAGTCTCCTTGATAACACAGATACGCAGTATTTT

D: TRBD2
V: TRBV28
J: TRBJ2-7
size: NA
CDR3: CASSLLWGAGGTYEQYF
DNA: TGTGCCAGCAGCCTGCTTTGGGGGGCGGGAGGGACCTACGAGCAGTACTTC

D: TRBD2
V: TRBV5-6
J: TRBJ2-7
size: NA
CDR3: CASSALTSGIGSYEQYF
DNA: TGTGCCAGCAGCGCCCTGACTAGCGGGATTGGCTCCTACGAGCAGTACTTC

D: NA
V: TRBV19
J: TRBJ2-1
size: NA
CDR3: CASSIVGGVSNEQFF
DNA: TGTGCCAGTAGTATAGTAGGGGGGGTTTCCAATGAGCAGTTCTTC

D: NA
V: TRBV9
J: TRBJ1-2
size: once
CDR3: CASSVASGRRTNYGYTF
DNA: TGTGCCAGCAGCGTAGCGTCCGGACGACGTACTAACTATGGCTACACCTTC

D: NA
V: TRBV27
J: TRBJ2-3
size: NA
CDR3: CASSVVGVVDTQYF
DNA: TGTGCCAGCAGTGTAGTGGGAGTTGTGGATACGCAGTATTTT

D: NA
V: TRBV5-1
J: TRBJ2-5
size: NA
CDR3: CASSLSIGTETQYF
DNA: TGCGCCAGCAGCTTGTCGATCGGGACTGAGACCCAGTACTTC

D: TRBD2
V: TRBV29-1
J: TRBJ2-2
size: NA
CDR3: CSVPGTSGRLGTGELFF
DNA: TGCAGCGTTCCCGGGACTAGCGGGAGGTTAGGCACCGGGGAGCTGTTTTTT

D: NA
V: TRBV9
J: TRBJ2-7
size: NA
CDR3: CASSVGWGSNEQYF
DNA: TGTGCCAGCAGCGTCGGTTGGGGGTCAAATGAGCAGTACTTC

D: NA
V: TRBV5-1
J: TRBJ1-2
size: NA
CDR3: CASSLEFRSPYGYTF
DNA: TGCGCCAGCAGCTTGGAGTTTCGGTCCCCATATGGCTACACCTTC

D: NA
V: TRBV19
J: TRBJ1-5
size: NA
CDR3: CASSIGQGMNQPQHF
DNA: TGTGCCAGTAGTATCGGGCAGGGAATGAATCAGCCCCAGCATTTT

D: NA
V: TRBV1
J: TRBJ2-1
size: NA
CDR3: CTSSQRVSSYNEQFF
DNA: TGCACCAGCAGCCAACGGGTGAGCTCCTACAATGAGCAGTTCTTC

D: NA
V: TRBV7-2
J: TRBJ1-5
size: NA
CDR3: CASSSEPGNQPQHF
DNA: TGTGCCAGCAGCTCTGAGCCCGGCAATCAGCCCCAGCATTTT

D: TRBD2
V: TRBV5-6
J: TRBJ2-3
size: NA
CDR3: CASSLGLAGVKEDTQYF
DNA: TGTGCCAGCAGCTTGGGACTAGCGGGAGTAAAGGAGGATACGCAGTATTTT

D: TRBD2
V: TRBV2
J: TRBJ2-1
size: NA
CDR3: CASSEASGWNNEQFF
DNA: TGTGCCAGCAGTGAAGCTAGCGGGTGGAACAATGAGCAGTTCTTC

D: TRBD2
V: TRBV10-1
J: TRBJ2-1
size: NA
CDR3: CASRRRKMGLAGDNEQFF
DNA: TGCGCCAGCAGGAGGAGAAAAATGGGACTAGCGGGAGACAATGAGCAGTTCTTC

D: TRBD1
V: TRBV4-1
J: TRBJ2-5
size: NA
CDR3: CASSQPQQGVQETQYF
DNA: TGCGCCAGCAGCCAACCACAACAGGGGGTACAAGAGACCCAGTACTTC

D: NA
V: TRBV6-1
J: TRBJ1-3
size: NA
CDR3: CASSEGGDGALSGNTIYF
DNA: TGTGCCAGCAGTGAAGGAGGCGACGGGGCTCTCTCTGGAAACACCATATATTTT

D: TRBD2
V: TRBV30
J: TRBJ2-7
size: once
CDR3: CAWSLGLGYEQYF
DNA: TGTGCCTGGAGTCTAGGACTAGGATACGAGCAGTACTTC